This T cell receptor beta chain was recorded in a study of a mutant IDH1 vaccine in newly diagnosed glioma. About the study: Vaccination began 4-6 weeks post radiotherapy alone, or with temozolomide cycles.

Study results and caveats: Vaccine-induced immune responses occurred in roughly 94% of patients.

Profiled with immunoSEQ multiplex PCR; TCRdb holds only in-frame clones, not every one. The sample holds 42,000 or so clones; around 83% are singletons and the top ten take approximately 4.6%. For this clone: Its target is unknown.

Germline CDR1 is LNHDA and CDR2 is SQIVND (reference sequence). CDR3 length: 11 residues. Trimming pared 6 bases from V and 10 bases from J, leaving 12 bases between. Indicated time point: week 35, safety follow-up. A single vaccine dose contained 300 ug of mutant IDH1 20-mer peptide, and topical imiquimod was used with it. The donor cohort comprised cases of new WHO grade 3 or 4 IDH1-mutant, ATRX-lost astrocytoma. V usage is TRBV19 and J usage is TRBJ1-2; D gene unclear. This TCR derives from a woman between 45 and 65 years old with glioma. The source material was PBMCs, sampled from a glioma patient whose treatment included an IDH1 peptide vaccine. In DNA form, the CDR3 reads TGTGCCAGTAGGGAGGAGAACTACTACACCTTC. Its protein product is CASREENYYTF.